These T cell receptor beta chains were read from a single sample in a study of cytomegalovirus exposure and HLA in healthy donors. Some clones are missing from TCRdb's copy, which holds only in-frame ones; the method was immunoSEQ multiplex PCR. This table holds tens of thousands of clones, nearly 80% found once. Sequencing was performed on PBMCs. These receptor sequences come from a female donor in good health and CMV-seronegative. Each CDR3 is given with its conserved first and last residue. A D gene is named only where the DNA matches it firmly. Expanded clones are given a class, and other clones once, few, many or no size at all.

abundance	v_gene	d_gene	j_gene	CDR3aa	CDR3nt
NA	TRBV10-3	TRBD1	TRBJ2-6	CATGQGAVGANVLTF	TGTGCCACCGGACAGGGGGCGGTCGGGGCCAACGTCCTGACTTTC
NA	TRBV4-3	NA	TRBJ1-5	CASSQDQGNKPQHF	TGCGCCAGCAGCCAAGATCAGGGAAATAAGCCCCAGCATTTT
few	TRBV9	TRBD1	TRBJ1-2	CASSVERDSNYGYTF	TGTGCCAGCAGCGTAGAAAGGGACAGTAACTATGGCTACACCTTC
NA	TRBV7-6	NA	TRBJ2-2	CASSPPSGELFF	TGTGCCAGCAGCCCCCCTTCCGGGGAGCTGTTTTTT
NA	TRBV6-5	TRBD1	TRBJ2-7	CASSYSGQGGEEQYF	TGTGCCAGCAGTTACTCGGGACAGGGTGGGGAAGAGCAGTACTTC
NA	TRBV25-1	NA	TRBJ1-2	CASSGLLQGQGYTF	TGTGCCAGCAGTGGACTCCTTCAGGGGCAGGGCTACACCTTC
once	TRBV21-1	NA	TRBJ1-5	CASSAIQGMGNQPQHF	TGTGCCAGCAGCGCGATACAGGGAATGGGCAATCAGCCCCAGCATTTT
NA	TRBV28	TRBD2	TRBJ2-7	CASSLQPSGHYEQYF	TGTGCCAGCAGTTTACAGCCTAGCGGCCACTACGAGCAGTACTTC
NA	TRBV10-2	TRBD1	TRBJ2-3	CASRTGGTDTQYF	TGCGCCAGCAGGACAGGGGGCACAGATACGCAGTATTTT
NA	TRBV7-2	NA	TRBJ2-3	CASSLSRGAPDTQYF	TGTGCCAGCAGCTTATCTCGGGGGGCCCCAGATACGCAGTATTTT
NA	TRBV5-1	TRBD2	TRBJ2-1	CASSFTSELYNEQFF	TGCGCCAGCAGCTTCACTAGCGAGTTATACAATGAGCAGTTCTTC
few	TRBV15	TRBD1	TRBJ1-2	CATSRGRQGTYGYTF	TGTGCCACCAGCAGAGGACGACAGGGGACCTATGGCTACACCTTC
few	TRBV5-5	TRBD2	TRBJ2-6	CASSGGDSGANVLTF	TGTGCCAGCAGTGGGGGGGACTCTGGGGCCAACGTCCTGACTTTC
NA	TRBV7-2	TRBD2	TRBJ2-7	CASSLVGGNYEQYF	TGTGCCAGCAGCTTAGTGGGAGGGAACTACGAGCAGTACTTC
NA	TRBV27	TRBD1	TRBJ1-1	CASSYRTGGTEAFF	TGTGCCAGCAGTTACCGGACAGGTGGGACTGAAGCTTTCTTT
NA	TRBV30	NA	TRBJ1-5	CAWSVQGWGSQPQHF	TGTGCCTGGAGTGTACAGGGCTGGGGGAGTCAGCCCCAGCATTTT
NA	TRBV15	TRBD1	TRBJ2-7	CATSRDDMGQGNEQYF	TGTGCCACCAGCAGAGACGATATGGGACAGGGGAACGAGCAGTACTTC
NA	TRBV28	NA	TRBJ2-1	CASSRTDSYNEQFF	TGTGCCAGCAGTAGGACAGACTCCTACAATGAGCAGTTCTTC
NA	TRBV27	NA	TRBJ1-4	CASSSWATPTNEKLFF	TGTGCCAGCAGTTCGTGGGCGACCCCAACTAATGAAAAACTGTTTTTT
once	TRBV6-1	TRBD2	TRBJ2-1	CASSGRLSGGQFF	TGTGCCAGCAGTGGCAGACTCTCGGGGGGGCAGTTCTTC
once	TRBV4-1	TRBD2	TRBJ2-7	CASSLGLAGGPVGEQYF	TGCGCCAGCAGCCTCGGACTAGCGGGAGGGCCTGTGGGGGAGCAGTACTTC
NA	TRBV1	NA	TRBJ2-5	CTSSQDSPWTAETQYF	TGCACCAGCAGCCAAGATTCCCCCTGGACTGCGGAGACCCAGTACTTC
NA	TRBV28	NA	TRBJ1-2	CASRFTGGTYGYTF	TGTGCCAGCAGATTTACGGGGGGAACCTATGGCTACACCTTC
NA	TRBV15	NA	TRBJ2-7	CASSREGTKAVRTYEQYF	TGTGCCAGCAGCAGAGAAGGGACAAAAGCCGTCCGAACTTACGAGCAGTACTTC